One and the same sample provided the 26 T cell receptor beta chains below, sequenced in a study of liver allograft versus peripheral blood T cells. Overall study context: Within transplanted livers, the T cell receptor repertoires were examined and compared against the repertoires present in the peripheral blood of liver transplant recipients.

Using its own MiXCR run on the reads, TCRdb lists one record per CDR3 protein. The top ten clones hold approximately 8.1% of a sample with about 6,600 distinct CDR3 sequences, approximately 17% of them seen once. The receptors were gathered from a human patient who had a liver transplant. The graft donor may have given rise to some T cells.

By share, this clonotype counts as large (0.1 to 1%). J is TRBJ1-2 and V is TRBV15, with a weak D call TRBD1 (6 bases). Germline V gene sequence: CDR1 LNHNV, CDR2 YYDKDF (reference sequence). The CDR3 sequence is 15 residues long. The V and J ends lost 5 bases and 2 bases respectively, with 15 bases between them. The CDR3 DNA sequence: TGTGCCACCAGCCCTACGGGGGGCAACAACTATGGCTACACCTTC. This codes for CATSPTGGNNYGYTF.

This clonotype is judged medium-sized (0.01 to 0.1%). This chain joins TRBV19 and TRBJ1-3; D not resolved. V lost 5 bases, J lost 0 bases, and 11 bases lay in between. Germline CDR1 is LNHDA and CDR2 is SQIVND (reference sequence). This CDR3 spans 15 amino acids. The CDR3 is CASSPYMGSGNTIYF. In nucleotides, the CDR3 is TGTGCCAGTAGTCCGTACATGGGCTCTGGAAACACCATATATTTT.

Points on this clonotype: A read error may be the cause here, since a much bigger clone is one base away. The chain joins TRBV6-1 to TRBJ2-2; 8 positions agree with TRBD1. Germline V gene data show CDR1 as MNHNS and CDR2 as SASEGT. There are 15 residues in the CDR3. The CDR3 loop reads CVSSLRTGLTGELFF. CDR3 sequence (DNA): TGTGTCAGCAGTCTTCGGACAGGGCTCACCGGGGAGCTGTTTTTT.

Judged by abundance, this clonotype is medium-sized (0.01 to 0.1%). The chain is built from TRBV18 and TRBJ2-7; D is perhaps TRBD1 (6 bases). The V and J ends lost 6 bases and 3 bases respectively, with 21 bases between them. From germline, CDR1 is KGHSH and CDR2 LQKENI. CDR3 length equals 16 residues. The CDR3 sequence: CASSNYGAGVYYEQYF. In DNA form, the CDR3 reads TGTGCCAGCTCGAATTATGGGGCAGGGGTCTACTACGAGCAGTACTTC.

This clonotype ranks as medium-sized. This rearrangement joins TRBV5-4 to TRBJ1-6, with a weak D call TRBD1 (6 bases). Germline V lookup: CDR1 SGHNT, CDR2 YYREEE (reference sequence). The ends were cut back, 4 bases at V and 11 bases at J, with 16 bases in the middle. CDR3 length equals 14 residues. DNA for the CDR3: TGTGCCAGCAGCGTGTCGGGGGCGAACCCACCCCTCCACTTT. Its translation: CASSVSGANPPLHF. The full variable domain, rest sourced from reference TRBV5-4 and TRBJ1-6, is ETGVTQSPTHLIKTRGQQVTLRCSSQSGHNTVSWYQQALGQGPQFIFQYYREEENGRGNFPPRFSGLQFPNYSSELNVNALELDDSALYLCASSVSGANPPLHFGNGTRLTVT.

This sequence joins TRBV20-1 and TRBJ2-1; 8 bases line up with TRBD2. The germline gives CDR1 DFQATT, CDR2 SNEGSKA (reference sequence). This CDR3 comprises 14 residues. Trimming at V came to 3 bases and at J to 4 bases, leaving 5 bases not matched to a gene. Here the CDR3 DNA reads TGCAGTGCTAGGGCCGGGGGGGTTTACAATGAGCAGTTCTTC. It encodes CSARAGGVYNEQFF.

This clonotype has more than one count but fewer than ten. The chain employs TRBV18 and TRBJ2-7; D may be TRBD2 (5 bases). Trimming shortened V by 2 bases and J by 3 bases, and 11 bases separated the two germline ends. CDR1 is KGHSH, CDR2 LQKENI, per germline. The CDR3 loop spans 14 amino acids. The CDR3 bases are TGTGCCAGCTCACCAAGGGCGGGTATCTACGAGCAGTACTTC. This sequence encodes CASSPRAGIYEQYF. Based on the CDR3 plus reference TRBV18 and TRBJ2-7, the full variable domain is NAGVMQNPRHLVRRRGQEARLRCSPMKGHSHVYWYRQLPEEGLKFMVYLQKENIIDESGMPKERFSAEFPKEGPSILRIQQVVRGDSAAYFCASSPRAGIYEQYFGPGTRLTVT.

V and J are TRBV28 and TRBJ1-2; no reliable D call. This CDR3 has 13 residues. The germline V gene has CDR1 MDHEN and CDR2 SYDVKM. Trimming took 5 bases from V and 4 from J, leaving 11 bases between them. CDR3 sequence: CASSPPGIYGYTF. Written as DNA, the CDR3 is TGTGCCAGCAGTCCTCCGGGGATCTATGGCTACACCTTC.

On this clonotype: A much larger clone differs from this one at a single base, so this may be a read error. V usage is TRBV5-4 and J usage is TRBJ1-2, with TRBD1 identical over 7 bases. Per the germline V gene, CDR1 is SGHNT and CDR2 is YYREEE (reference sequence). V shed 5 bases, J shed 5 bases, and the junction held 0 bases outside the gene matches. The CDR3 has 11 amino acids. CDR3: CASRTGYGYTF. CDR3 coding DNA: TGTGCCAGCAGGACAGGGTATGGCTACACCTTC.

This clonotype showed up just a few times. The DNA of the CDR3 is TGTGCCAGCAGTGGACAGATACTGAACACTGAAGCTTTCTTT. It encodes CASSGQILNTEAFF. The chain carries TRBV2 and TRBJ1-1; weak D call: TRBD1 (5 bases). The germline gives CDR1 SNHLY, CDR2 FYNNEI. V gave up 4 bases and J gave up 0 bases, with 9 bases separating them. This CDR3 is 14 amino acids long. The full variable domain, in which reference TRBV2 and TRBJ1-1 provide the parts outside the CDR3, is EPEVTQTPSHQVTQMGQEVILRCVPISNHLYFYWYRQILGQKVEFLVSFYNNEISEKSEIFDDQFSVERPDGSNFTLKIRSTKLEDSAMYFCASSGQILNTEAFFGQGTRLTVV.

This clonotype was observed at least ten times. The chain employs TRBV12-5 and TRBJ1-2; tentatively, D is TRBD1 (5 bases). V gave up 4 bases and J gave up 3 bases, with 6 bases separating them. Looked up from germline, CDR1 is LGHNT and CDR2 is FRNRAP. The CDR3 length is 12 residues. The CDR3 protein is CASGSGDYGYTF. In nucleotides, the CDR3 is TGTGCTAGTGGTTCGGGGGACTATGGCTACACCTTC.

This clonotype was recorded once. This sequence joins TRBV10-3 and TRBJ1-4, with 7 nucleotides matching TRBD1. This CDR3 has 15 amino acids. Germline assignment: CDR1 ENHRY and CDR2 SYGVKD. V dropped 0 bases and J dropped 5; count of bases not matched to a gene: 3. The CDR3: CAISESGTVNEKLFF. DNA for the CDR3: TGTGCCATCAGTGAGTCGGGGACAGTGAATGAAAAACTGTTTTTT.

In this sample, this clonotype turned up many times. The gene calls are TRBV20-1 and TRBJ1-5; TRBD1 matches at 11 bases. Germline V gene lookup returns CDR1 DFQATT and CDR2 SNEGSKA (reference sequence). Unmatched junction bases numbered 3, after V lost 6 bases and J lost 5 bases. The length of the CDR3 is 13 residues. The chain's CDR3 is CSAGQGAYQPQHF. The CDR3 DNA follows: TGCAGTGCCGGACAGGGGGCTTATCAGCCCCAGCATTTT.

This clonotype is medium-sized by share. This rearrangement joins TRBV10-3 to TRBJ1-2, with TRBD1 identical over 10 bases. The CDR3 length is 18 residues. Germline values: CDR1 ENHRY, CDR2 SYGVKD. The ends lost 6 bases at V and 0 bases at J; junction bases unmatched: 13. This CDR3 reads CAIRDPPGTGVTNYGYTF. The CDR3 coding sequence is TGTGCCATCAGGGACCCCCCCGGGACAGGGGTAACTAACTATGGCTACACCTTC.

This clonotype has a count of ten or more. This sequence joins TRBV20-1 and TRBJ1-3; 7 bases line up with TRBD1. Germline loops: CDR1 DFQATT, CDR2 SNEGSKA (reference sequence). V lost 5 bases, J lost 0 bases, and 1 base stayed unmatched. CDR3 length: 13 residues. This chain's CDR3 is CSAGDSSGNTIYF. The DNA for the CDR3 is TGCAGTGCTGGGGACAGCTCTGGAAACACCATATATTTT.

The gene calls are TRBV7-2 and TRBJ1-3; weak D call: TRBD1 (5 bases). Per the germline V gene, CDR1 is SGHTA and CDR2 is FQGNSA. The CDR3 runs to 13 residues. The ends were cut back, 3 bases at V and 3 bases at J, with 6 bases in the middle. This CDR3 reads CASSFQGGNTIYF. Here the CDR3 DNA reads TGTGCCAGCAGCTTTCAGGGTGGAAACACCATATATTTT.

By frequency in the sample, this clonotype is medium-sized. This CDR3 is CASSHRGRNTEAFF. As DNA, the CDR3 is TGTGCCAGCAGCCACAGGGGGCGCAACACTGAAGCTTTCTTT. This rearrangement joins TRBV6-5 to TRBJ1-1; TRBD1 aligns across 9 bases. The CDR3 runs to 14 residues. V lost 6 bases and J lost 2; bases outside the gene matches: 4. Germline V gene sequence: CDR1 MNHEY, CDR2 SVGAGI.

This clonotype was detected only a few times. The chain carries TRBV6-2 or TRBV6-3 and TRBJ2-5; a weak D match, TRBD1 (6 bases). This CDR3 has 14 residues. The germline V gene has CDR1 MNHEY and CDR2 SVGEGT. The V end lost 4 bases, the J end lost 7 bases, and 16 bases lay between the germline ends. CDR3 in DNA: TGTGCCAGCAGTTTCGTCTCAGGGGAAGGGACCCAGTACTTC. Protein product: CASSFVSGEGTQYF.

V usage is TRBV20-1 and J usage is TRBJ2-1; D possibly uses TRBD1 or TRBD2 (5 bases each). CDR3 length: 13 residues. The V gene lost 3 bases and the J gene lost 2 bases, with 8 bases spanning the gap. The germline V gene has CDR1 DFQATT and CDR2 SNEGSKA (reference sequence). The CDR3 region is CSARGDAYNEQFF. The CDR3 coding sequence is TGCAGTGCTAGGGGGGACGCCTACAATGAGCAGTTCTTC.

This clonotype rates as medium-sized. This chain links TRBV6-6 with TRBJ1-2, with TRBD1 identical over 10 bases. Germline CDR1 reads MNHNY; CDR2 reads SVGAGI (reference sequence). V lost 0 bases, J lost 7 bases, and 5 bases stayed unmatched. This CDR3 spans 15 amino acids. The CDR3 nucleotides read TGTGCCAGCAGTTACTCGAGACAGGGGGCAGGTGGCTACACCTTC. As protein: CASSYSRQGAGGYTF.

The V call is TRBV5-4, the J call TRBJ1-2, with D perhaps TRBD1 (6 bases). There are 13 residues in the CDR3. The ends were cut back, 5 bases at V and 6 bases at J, with 14 bases in the middle. The V gene's germline CDR1 is SGHNT and CDR2 YYREEE (reference sequence). The CDR3 protein is CASSFQGFHGYTF. CDR3 in DNA: TGTGCCAGCAGTTTCCAGGGGTTCCATGGCTACACCTTC.

By proportion, this clonotype is medium-sized (0.01 to 0.1%). CDR3 sequence reads: CASSLGYQPQHF. The CDR3 coding sequence is TGTGCCAGCAGTCTGGGCTATCAGCCCCAGCATTTT. The chain couples TRBV6-2 or TRBV6-3 to TRBJ1-5; D is undetermined. The germline gives CDR1 MNHEY, CDR2 SVGEGT. Between the trimmed V and J ends, which lost 5 bases and 5 bases, there was a span of 7 bases. The CDR3 runs 12 residues.

In this sample, this clonotype turned up many times. The chain joins TRBV5-6 to TRBJ1-1, with 9 bases fitting TRBD1. V was clipped by 8 bases and J by 10 bases; unmatched bases: 15. The CDR3 is 14 amino acids. Germline V gene sequence: CDR1 SGHDT, CDR2 YYEEEE. The CDR3 sequence: CASETGGSGLGAFF. In DNA form, the CDR3 reads TGTGCCAGTGAGACAGGGGGGTCTGGGCTCGGAGCTTTCTTT.

This clonotype is medium-sized in the sample. This chain connects TRBV18 to TRBJ1-2; 8 positions agree with TRBD1. Per germline, CDR1 KGHSH and CDR2 LQKENI. The ends lost 6 bases at V and 1 base at J; junction bases unmatched: 7. This CDR3 is 15 amino acids long. Here the CDR3 reads CASSPRDRFNYGYTF. Here the CDR3 DNA reads TGTGCCAGCTCTCCCCGGGACAGGTTTAACTATGGCTACACCTTC.

The V and J genes are TRBV30 and TRBJ2-5; 12 positions match TRBD1. The CDR3 spans 15 residues. The V gene's germline CDR1 is GTSNPN and CDR2 SVGIG (reference sequence). V dropped 1 base and J dropped 7; count of bases not matched to a gene: 7. In DNA form, the CDR3 reads TGTGCCTGGAGTGCGGGGACAGGGGGCCTGAGGACCCAGTACTTC. Translating gives CAWSAGTGGLRTQYF.

This clonotype was seen repeatedly, ten times or more. The chain employs TRBV27 and TRBJ1-5; tentative D call: TRBD1 (5 bases). V was pared by 2 bases and J by 4 bases, with 12 bases between. This CDR3 spans 15 amino acids. CDR1 MNHEY and CDR2 SMNVEV come from the germline V gene (reference sequence). CDR3 coding DNA: TGTGCCAGCAGTTTAAACGGGGGTCGAAATCAGCCCCAGCATTTT. It yields the protein CASSLNGGRNQPQHF.